This T cell receptor beta chain was retrieved from a study of prognosis after radiotherapy for stage I lung cancer. Study overall: The study included 15 or so patients with newly diagnosed primary stage I lung tumors and roughly 5 with oligometastatic NSCLC after surgical resection of the primary tumor. Development of distant metastases after radiotherapy was seen in four patients at a median of about 7 months, with no significant progression in more than twelve. Adenocarcinoma was the tumor type in approximately twelve patients, squamous cell carcinoma in several.

Using two-round multiplex PCR, the authors amplified TCR beta CDR3 from genomic DNA. Individual primers that were specific to each TRBV and TRBJ gene served in first-round PCR. MiXCR, applied by TCRdb to the multiplex PCR reads, yields one record per CDR3 protein. The sample comprises fewer than 25,000 distinct CDR3 sequences, roughly 55% of which are singletons, and around 29% rests with the top ten. The receptor comes from a donor over 45 with non-small cell lung cancer. This specimen was PBMCs, taken before or after stereotactic body radiation therapy (not recorded which).

The CDR3 nucleotides are TGCGCCAGCACCGGGGATCAAGAGACCCAGTACTTC. Encoded protein: CASTGDQETQYF. The chain links TRBV5-1 to TRBJ2-5, with D perhaps TRBD2 (5 bases). Germline CDR1 is SGHRS and CDR2 is YFSETQ. The CDR3 extends over 12 amino acids. V was trimmed by 6 bases and J by 2 bases, leaving 8 bases between them.